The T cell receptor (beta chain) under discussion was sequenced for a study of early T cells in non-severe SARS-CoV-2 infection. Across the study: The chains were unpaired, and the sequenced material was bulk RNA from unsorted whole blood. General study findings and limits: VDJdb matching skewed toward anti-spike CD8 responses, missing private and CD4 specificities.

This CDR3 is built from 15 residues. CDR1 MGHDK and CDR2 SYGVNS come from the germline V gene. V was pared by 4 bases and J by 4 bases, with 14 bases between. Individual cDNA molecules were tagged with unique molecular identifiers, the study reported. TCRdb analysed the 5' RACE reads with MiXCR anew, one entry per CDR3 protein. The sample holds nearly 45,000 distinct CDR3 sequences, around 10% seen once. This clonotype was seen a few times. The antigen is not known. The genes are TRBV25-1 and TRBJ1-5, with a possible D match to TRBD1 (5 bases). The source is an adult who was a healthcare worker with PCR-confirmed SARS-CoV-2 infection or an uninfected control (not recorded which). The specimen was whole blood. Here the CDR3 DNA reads TGTGCCAGCAGTGCATCCGGGACGTATAATCAGCCCCAGCATTTT. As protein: CASSASGTYNQPQHF.